Listed below are T cell receptor beta chains from one sample, sequenced in a study of Ad26.COV2.S vaccination and SARS-CoV-2 variants. Libraries were prepared by immunoSEQ multiplex PCR; TCRdb keeps only in-frame clonotypes and omits some of them. The repertoire holds approximately 300,000 clones, roughly 80% seen once, with roughly 2% in the top ten. The specimen comprised peripheral blood, sampled in a trial of Ad26.COV2.S vaccine versus placebo. The receptors shown here come from a person between 18 and 60 years old who received the Ad26.COV2.S COVID-19 vaccine or a placebo. Each CDR3 is given with its conserved first and last residue. The D gene is left open where the match is weak. Clone size is not always given. Where it is, it says once, few, many or a class for expanded clones.

CDR3 protein,CDR3 DNA,J gene,clone size,V gene,D gene
CASSVTGGTNQPQHF,TGCGCCAGCAGCGTAACAGGGGGGACCAATCAGCCCCAGCATTTT,TRBJ1-5,few,TRBV5-1,TRBD1
CASSNYQETQYF,TGTGCCAGTAGTAACTACCAAGAGACCCAGTACTTC,TRBJ2-5,NA,TRBV19,NA
CASSPGQLYTGELFF,TGTGCTAGCAGCCCGGGACAGTTATACACCGGGGAGCTGTTTTTT,TRBJ2-2,NA,TRBV7-7,TRBD1
CASSFSGINSPLHF,TGCGCCAGCAGCTTCTCAGGGATTAATTCACCCCTCCACTTT,TRBJ1-6,NA,TRBV5-1,NA
CASSQSLGRAEQFF,TGTGCCAGCAGCCAATCCCTGGGTAGGGCTGAGCAGTTCTTC,TRBJ2-1,few,TRBV14,NA
CASSPRYPNTEAFF,TGTGCCAGCTCACCTAGGTACCCGAACACTGAAGCTTTCTTT,TRBJ1-1,NA,TRBV18,NA
CASSRKGEDTQYF,TGTGCCAGCAGCCGCAAAGGGGAGGATACGCAGTATTTT,TRBJ2-3,once,TRBV13,NA
CASSPLSGLYGYTF,TGTGCCAGCAGTCCACTATCGGGCCTCTATGGCTACACCTTC,TRBJ1-2,NA,TRBV27,NA
CASSMGGRRLETQYF,TGTGCCAGTAGTATGGGGGGCCGTAGGTTAGAGACCCAGTACTTC,TRBJ2-5,NA,TRBV19,NA
CASSLSPTWTSGADEQFF,TGTGCCAGCAGCTTATCCCCAACCTGGACTAGCGGGGCGGATGAGCAGTTCTTC,TRBJ2-1,NA,TRBV7-3,TRBD2
CASSLGRLGYEQYF,TGTGCCAGCAGCCTGGGACGGTTAGGCTACGAGCAGTACTTC,TRBJ2-7,once,TRBV5-6,NA
CASSVAQTEYEQYF,TGTGCCAGCAGCGTAGCTCAGACAGAGTACGAGCAGTACTTC,TRBJ2-7,NA,TRBV9,NA
CASGISTGNQPQHF,TGTGCCAGCGGGATTAGTACAGGCAATCAGCCCCAGCATTTT,TRBJ1-5,NA,TRBV6-5,NA
CASSLTDTQYF,TGTGCCAGCAGTCTCACAGATACGCAGTATTTT,TRBJ2-3,NA,TRBV6-2/TRBV6-3,NA
CASSLALGTGYEQYF,TGTGCCAGCAGCTTAGCGCTCGGGACAGGGTACGAGCAGTACTTC,TRBJ2-7,once,TRBV7-8,TRBD1
CASSKLRDTDTQYF,TGTGCCAGTAGTAAACTAAGGGACACAGATACGCAGTATTTT,TRBJ2-3,NA,TRBV19,NA
CASSSTYEQYF,TGCGCCAGCAGCTCTACCTACGAGCAGTACTTC,TRBJ2-7,NA,TRBV5-1,NA
CASSLLPSGVQPQHF,TGTGCCAGCAGTTTACTTCCCTCCGGGGTTCAGCCCCAGCATTTT,TRBJ1-5,NA,TRBV27,NA
CSVVPRDYEQYF,TGCAGCGTTGTCCCCCGGGACTACGAGCAGTACTTC,TRBJ2-7,NA,TRBV29-1,NA
CASSSGLSGGTQYF,TGTGCCAGCAGCTCCGGGCTCTCCGGAGGGACCCAGTACTTC,TRBJ2-5,few,TRBV7-3,NA
CASSSGWGGRKADTQYF,TGTGCCAGCAGTTCCGGGTGGGGGGGGCGCAAAGCAGATACGCAGTATTTT,TRBJ2-3,NA,TRBV27,NA
CASSLGQESNQPQHF,TGTGCCAGCAGCTTAGGACAGGAGAGCAATCAGCCCCAGCATTTT,TRBJ1-5,NA,TRBV11-3,NA
CATLGGRQLAKNIQYF,TGTGCCACCCTGGGGGGGAGACAGTTAGCCAAAAACATTCAGTACTTC,TRBJ2-4,NA,TRBV28,TRBD2
CAISESIIQGTEAFF,TGTGCCATCAGTGAGTCGATCATACAAGGCACTGAAGCTTTCTTT,TRBJ1-1,NA,TRBV10-3,NA
CAISDRTGWGTEAFF,TGTGCCATCAGTGACCGTACAGGGTGGGGGACTGAAGCTTTCTTT,TRBJ1-1,NA,TRBV10-3,NA
CATSDPLQDYGYTF,TGTGCCACCAGTGACCCGCTACAGGACTATGGCTACACCTTC,TRBJ1-2,few,TRBV24-1,NA
CASRRPWGTGASYEQYF,TGTGCCAGCAGGCGTCCCTGGGGGACAGGCGCTTCCTACGAGCAGTACTTC,TRBJ2-7,NA,TRBV2,TRBD1
CASSRDRGRATEAFF,TGCGCCAGCAGCCGGGACCGGGGGCGTGCCACTGAAGCTTTCTTT,TRBJ1-1,NA,TRBV5-1,NA
CASSQSTVGPAFF,TGTGCCAGCAGCCAAAGTACAGTGGGGCCAGCTTTCTTT,TRBJ1-1,once,TRBV16,NA
CASSKVCTQELINQPQHF,TGTGCCAGCAGCAAAGTTTGCACACAGGAGTTAATCAATCAGCCCCAGCATTTT,TRBJ1-5,NA,TRBV21-1,NA
CAISVDRPYEQYF,TGTGCCATCAGTGTAGACAGACCCTACGAGCAGTACTTC,TRBJ2-7,once,TRBV10-3,NA
CASSPWEPAAGLFF,TGTGCCAGCAGCCCATGGGAGCCCGCTGCGGGACTGTTTTTT,TRBJ1-4,NA,TRBV3-1/TRBV3-2,NA
CASSFGRENSPLHF,TGTGCCAGCAGTTTTGGCAGAGAAAATTCACCCCTCCACTTT,TRBJ1-6,NA,TRBV25-1,NA
CASSLRAGRSYEQYF,TGTGCCAGCAGTTTACGGGCAGGCCGATCCTACGAGCAGTACTTC,TRBJ2-7,NA,TRBV27,NA
CASSERGYSNQPQHF,TGTGCCAGCAGTGAACGGGGGTATAGCAATCAGCCCCAGCATTTT,TRBJ1-5,NA,TRBV2,NA
CSVGSGPSYEQYF,TGCAGCGTTGGGTCGGGGCCGTCCTACGAGCAGTACTTC,TRBJ2-7,NA,TRBV29-1,NA
CASSSTTGSETQYF,TGTGCCAGCAGCTCAACCACAGGGAGTGAGACGCAGTATTTT,TRBJ2-3,once,TRBV11-2,NA
CASSSIVGYTF,TGTGCCAGCAGTTCGATAGTCGGCTACACCTTC,TRBJ1-2,NA,TRBV28,NA